The 2 T cell receptor beta chains below all came from one sample that was sequenced in a study of shared clonotypes between healthy human individuals. Here immunoSEQ multiplex PCR was the method, and the copy in TCRdb shows in-frame clones only, minus some. The data show 2 million to 2.5 million clones, 90% to 96% seen once. The sequenced sample was naive CD4+ T cells sorted from blood. As to subset: CD45RA+ positively selected. These receptors originate from a man younger than 35 in good health.

J is TRBJ2-7 and V is TRBV11-2; either TRBD1 or TRBD2 may supply D (5 bases each). Germline assignment: CDR1 SGHAT and CDR2 FQNNGV. The CDR3 contains 15 residues. V lost 1 base and J 7 bases, leaving 17 bases between the germline ends. The CDR3 reads CASSLVGAVPGEQYF. The CDR3 DNA reads TGTGCCAGCAGCTTAGTCGGGGCAGTTCCCGGGGAGCAGTACTTC.

The chain employs TRBV5-6 and TRBJ2-3; D unclear. V lost 0 bases and J lost 5, with 10 bases in between. Per germline, CDR1 SGHDT and CDR2 YYEEEE. This CDR3 comprises 14 residues. The CDR3 nucleotides are TGTGCCAGCAGCTTGGACCCTCTCGTAGATACGCAGTATTTT. Translating gives CASSLDPLVDTQYF.